The sequence of this TCR beta chain was determined in a study of T cell repertoires in cytomegalovirus infection. Details on this clonotype: Its specificity is not known.

There are 17 residues in the CDR3. The V gene lost 5 bases and the J gene lost 1 base, with 18 bases spanning the gap. CDR1 is MDHEN and CDR2 is SYDVKM in the germline V gene. TCRdb recomputed calls from the reads with MiXCR, one row per CDR3 protein. The data hold approximately 500,000 distinct CDR3 sequences, with about 15% observed a single time. Overall study results and limits: Carriage of CMV together with the relevant HLA was identifiable through cumulative public TCR beta family frequency. Across the ex vivo response, the dominant clonotypes were HLA-C-restricted CMV-specific TCR beta clonotypes.

The chain combines TRBV28 with TRBJ1-5; TRBD1 is a possible D gene (6 bases). The material sequenced was CD8+ T cells from PBMCs. The sequence came from a human donor in good health (CMV status not recorded). Some clones in this sample may be carry-over from other donors' samples. In nucleotides, the CDR3 is TGTGCCAGCAGTACCCCGGACAGACGTTGGAGCAATCAGCCCCAGCATTTT. Residues: CASSTPDRRWSNQPQHF.